This T cell receptor (beta chain) is drawn from a study of regulatory T cells in long-lasting Graves disease. Time point: newly diagnosed GD, antithyroid drugs for less than 3 months. Construction of the TCR library relied on RNA isolated from PBMCs. Construction of TCR beta libraries relied on iRepertoire HTBI primers and on Arm-PCR targeting CDR3 regions. Using its own MiXCR run on the multiplex PCR reads, TCRdb lists one record per CDR3 protein. In the table there are around 230,000 distinct CDR3 sequences, about a sixth of which are singletons. Germline V gene data show CDR1 as DFQATT and CDR2 as SNEGSKA (reference sequence). This CDR3 is 13 amino acids long. With 2 bases clipped from V and 4 bases from J, the junction kept 2 bases outside the gene matches. Study-wide results and limits: Sharing of public clonotypes was greater in persistent patients (about 2,700) than in new patients (around 1,000).

This clonotype occurred many times. Its antigen is as yet unknown. This sequence was found in a female donor with Graves disease. The V and J genes are TRBV20-1 and TRBJ2-3; 8 bases fit TRBD1. The sample consisted of peripheral blood mononuclear cells (PBMCs), taken at new diagnosis, from a patient treated with antithyroid drugs. The CDR3 nucleotides read TGCAGTGCTAGAAGGACAGGGTCAGATACGCAGTATTTT. Translation gives CSARRTGSDTQYF.